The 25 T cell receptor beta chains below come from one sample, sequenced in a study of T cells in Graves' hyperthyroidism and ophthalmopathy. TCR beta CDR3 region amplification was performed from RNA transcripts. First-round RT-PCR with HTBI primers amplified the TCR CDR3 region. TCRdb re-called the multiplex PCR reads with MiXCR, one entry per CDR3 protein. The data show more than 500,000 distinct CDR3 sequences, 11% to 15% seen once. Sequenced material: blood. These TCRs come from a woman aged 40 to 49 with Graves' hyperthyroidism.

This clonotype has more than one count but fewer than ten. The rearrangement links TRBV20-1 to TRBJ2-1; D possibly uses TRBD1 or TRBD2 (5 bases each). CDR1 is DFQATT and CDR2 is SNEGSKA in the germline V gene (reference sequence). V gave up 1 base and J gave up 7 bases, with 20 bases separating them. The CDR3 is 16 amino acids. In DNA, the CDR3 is TGCAGTGCTAGAGTGGGGGATGGGAGAGGATATAATGAGCAGTTCTTC. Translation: CSARVGDGRGYNEQFF.

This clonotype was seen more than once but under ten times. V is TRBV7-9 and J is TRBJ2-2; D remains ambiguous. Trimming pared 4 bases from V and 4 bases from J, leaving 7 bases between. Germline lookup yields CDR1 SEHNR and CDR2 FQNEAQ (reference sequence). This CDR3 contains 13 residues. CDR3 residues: CASSSLITGELFF. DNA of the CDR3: TGTGCCAGCAGCTCCCTTATCACCGGGGAGCTGTTTTTT.

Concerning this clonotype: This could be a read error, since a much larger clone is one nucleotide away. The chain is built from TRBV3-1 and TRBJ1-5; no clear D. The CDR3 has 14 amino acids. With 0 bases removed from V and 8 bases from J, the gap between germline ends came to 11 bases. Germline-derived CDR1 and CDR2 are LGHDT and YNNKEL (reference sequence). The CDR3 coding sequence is TGTGCCAGCAGCCAAGATCGGGGTGAGGAGCCCCAGCATTTT. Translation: CASSQDRGEEPQHF.

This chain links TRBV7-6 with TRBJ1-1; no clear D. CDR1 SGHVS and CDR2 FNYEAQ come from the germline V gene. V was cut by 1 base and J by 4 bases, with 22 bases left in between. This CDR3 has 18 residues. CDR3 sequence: CASSLGGSQIRFGTEAFF. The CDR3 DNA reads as TGTGCCAGCAGCTTAGGGGGATCGCAGATACGGTTCGGCACTGAAGCTTTCTTT.

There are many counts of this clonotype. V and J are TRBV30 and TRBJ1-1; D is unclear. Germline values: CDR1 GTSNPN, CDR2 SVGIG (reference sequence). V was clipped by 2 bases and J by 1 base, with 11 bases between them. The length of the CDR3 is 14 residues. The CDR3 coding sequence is TGTGCCTGGAGTACCCGGGGAGGGAACACTGAAGCTTTCTTT. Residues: CAWSTRGGNTEAFF. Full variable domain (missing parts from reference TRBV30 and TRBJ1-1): SQTIHQWPATLVQPVGSPLSLECTVEGTSNPNLYWYRQAAGRGLQLLFYSVGIGQISSEVPQNLSASRPQDRQFILSSKKLLLSDSGFYLCAWSTRGGNTEAFFGQGTRLTVV.

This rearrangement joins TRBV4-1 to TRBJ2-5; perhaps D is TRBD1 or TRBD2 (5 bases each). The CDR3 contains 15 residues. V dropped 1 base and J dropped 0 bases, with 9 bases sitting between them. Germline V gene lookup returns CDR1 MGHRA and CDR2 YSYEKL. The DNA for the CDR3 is TGCGCCAGCAGCCAAGTTGGGACCGACCAAGAGACCCAGTACTTC. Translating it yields CASSQVGTDQETQYF.

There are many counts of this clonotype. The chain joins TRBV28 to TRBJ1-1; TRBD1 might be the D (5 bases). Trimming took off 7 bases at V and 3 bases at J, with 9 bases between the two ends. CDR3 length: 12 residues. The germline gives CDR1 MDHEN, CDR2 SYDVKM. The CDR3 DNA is TGTGCCAGCACAGGGAGGGACACTGAAGCTTTCTTT. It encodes CASTGRDTEAFF.

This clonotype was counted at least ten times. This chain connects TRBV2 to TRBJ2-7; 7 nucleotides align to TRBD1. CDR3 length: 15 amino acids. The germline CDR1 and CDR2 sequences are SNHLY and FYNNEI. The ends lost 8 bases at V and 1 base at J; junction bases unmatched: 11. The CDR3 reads CASRRDSFTSYEQYF. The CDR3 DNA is TGTGCCAGCCGCCGGGACAGCTTTACATCCTACGAGCAGTACTTC.

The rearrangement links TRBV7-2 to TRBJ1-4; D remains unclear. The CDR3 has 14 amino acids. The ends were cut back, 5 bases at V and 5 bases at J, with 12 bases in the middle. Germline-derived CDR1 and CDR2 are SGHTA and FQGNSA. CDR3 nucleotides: TGTGCCAGCAGCGTAAGGACTGACAATGAAAAACTGTTTTTT. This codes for CASSVRTDNEKLFF.

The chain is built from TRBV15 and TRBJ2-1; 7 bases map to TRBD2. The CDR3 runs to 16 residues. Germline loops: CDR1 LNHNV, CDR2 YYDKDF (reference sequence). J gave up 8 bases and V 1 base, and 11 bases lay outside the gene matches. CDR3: CATSRGAGATSDEQFF. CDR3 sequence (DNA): TGTGCCACCAGCAGAGGTGCGGGAGCTACCTCAGATGAGCAGTTCTTC.

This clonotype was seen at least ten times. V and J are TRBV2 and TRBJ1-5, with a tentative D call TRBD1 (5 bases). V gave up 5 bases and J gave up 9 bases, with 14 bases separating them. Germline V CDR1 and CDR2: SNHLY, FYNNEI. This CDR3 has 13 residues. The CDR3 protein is CASSSIRALPQHF. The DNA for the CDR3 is TGTGCCAGCAGTTCAATCAGGGCGCTGCCCCAGCATTTT.

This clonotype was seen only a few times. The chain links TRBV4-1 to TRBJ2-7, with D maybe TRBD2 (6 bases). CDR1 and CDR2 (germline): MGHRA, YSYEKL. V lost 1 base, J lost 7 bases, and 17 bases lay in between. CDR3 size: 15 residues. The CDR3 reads CASSQGLGTGREQYF. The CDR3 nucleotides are TGCGCCAGCAGCCAAGGCCTAGGGACTGGCAGAGAGCAGTACTTC.

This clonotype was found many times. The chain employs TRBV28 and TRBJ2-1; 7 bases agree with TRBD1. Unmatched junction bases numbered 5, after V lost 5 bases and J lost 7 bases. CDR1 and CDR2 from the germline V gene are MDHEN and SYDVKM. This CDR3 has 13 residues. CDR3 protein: CASSQGQRNEQFF. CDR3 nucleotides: TGTGCCAGCAGTCAGGGACAGAGGAATGAGCAGTTCTTC.

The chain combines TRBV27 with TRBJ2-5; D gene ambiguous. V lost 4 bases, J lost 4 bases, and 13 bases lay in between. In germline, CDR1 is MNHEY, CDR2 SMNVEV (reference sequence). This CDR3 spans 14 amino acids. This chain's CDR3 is CASSSALVGETQYF. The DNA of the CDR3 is TGTGCCAGCAGTTCAGCCTTGGTGGGAGAGACCCAGTACTTC.

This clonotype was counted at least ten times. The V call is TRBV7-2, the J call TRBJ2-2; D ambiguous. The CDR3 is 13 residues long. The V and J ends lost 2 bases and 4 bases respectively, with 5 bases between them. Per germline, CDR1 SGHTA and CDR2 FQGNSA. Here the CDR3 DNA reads TGTGCCAGCAGCTTATTTTCCACCGGGGAGCTGTTTTTT. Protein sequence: CASSLFSTGELFF.

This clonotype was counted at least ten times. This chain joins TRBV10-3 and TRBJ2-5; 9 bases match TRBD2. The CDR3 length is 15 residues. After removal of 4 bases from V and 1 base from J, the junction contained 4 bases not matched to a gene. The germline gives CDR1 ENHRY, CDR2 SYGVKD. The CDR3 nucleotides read TGTGCCATCAGTGGTAGCGGGAGAAGCCAAGAGACCCAGTACTTC. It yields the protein CAISGSGRSQETQYF.

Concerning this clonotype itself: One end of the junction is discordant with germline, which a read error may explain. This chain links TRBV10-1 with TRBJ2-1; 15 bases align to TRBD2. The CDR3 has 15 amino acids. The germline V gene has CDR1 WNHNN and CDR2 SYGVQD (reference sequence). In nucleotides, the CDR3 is TGCACCAGCAGTGTAGGACTAGCGGGAGGGAATGAGCAGTTCTTC. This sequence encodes CTSSVGLAGGNEQFF.

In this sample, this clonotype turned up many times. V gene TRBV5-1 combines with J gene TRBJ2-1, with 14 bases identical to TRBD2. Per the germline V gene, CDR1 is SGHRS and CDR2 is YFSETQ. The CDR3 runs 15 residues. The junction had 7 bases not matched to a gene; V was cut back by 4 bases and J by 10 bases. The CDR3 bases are TGCGCCAGCAGCCAGGGACTAGCGGGAGTTCGGGAGCAGTTCTTC. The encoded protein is CASSQGLAGVREQFF.

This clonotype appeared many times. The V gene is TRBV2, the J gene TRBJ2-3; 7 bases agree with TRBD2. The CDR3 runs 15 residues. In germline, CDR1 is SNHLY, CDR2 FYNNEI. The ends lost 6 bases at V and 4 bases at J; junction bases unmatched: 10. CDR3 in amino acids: CASRLGLKTSDTQYF. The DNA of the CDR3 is TGTGCCAGCAGGTTGGGACTAAAGACCTCAGATACGCAGTATTTT.

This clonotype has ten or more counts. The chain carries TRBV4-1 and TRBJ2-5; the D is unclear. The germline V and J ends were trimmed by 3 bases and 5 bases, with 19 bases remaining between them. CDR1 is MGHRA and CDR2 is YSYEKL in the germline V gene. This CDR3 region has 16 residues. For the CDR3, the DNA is TGCGCCAGCAGCCAGTCGTTCCTAATTCGAGTGGAGACCCAGTACTTC. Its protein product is CASSQSFLIRVETQYF.

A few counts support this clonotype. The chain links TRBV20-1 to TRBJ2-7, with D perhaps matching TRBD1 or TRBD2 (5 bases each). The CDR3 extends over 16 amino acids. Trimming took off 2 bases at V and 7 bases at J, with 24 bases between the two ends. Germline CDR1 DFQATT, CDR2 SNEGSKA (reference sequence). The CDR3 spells CSARSPSRGTEGEQYF. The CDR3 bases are TGCAGTGCTAGATCGCCCTCTCGGGGAACTGAGGGGGAGCAGTACTTC.

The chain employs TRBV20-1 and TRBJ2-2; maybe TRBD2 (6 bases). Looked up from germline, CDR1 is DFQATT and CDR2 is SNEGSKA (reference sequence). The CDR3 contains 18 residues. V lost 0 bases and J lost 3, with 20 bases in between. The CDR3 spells CSARELSSGTLYTGELFF. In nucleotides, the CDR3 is TGCAGTGCTAGAGAACTAAGCTCCGGGACTTTATACACCGGGGAGCTGTTTTTT.

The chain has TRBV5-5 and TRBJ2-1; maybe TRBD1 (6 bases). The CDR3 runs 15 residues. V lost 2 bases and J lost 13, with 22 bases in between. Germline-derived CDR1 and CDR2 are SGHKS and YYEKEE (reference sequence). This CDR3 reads CASSFPGVQGDGQFF. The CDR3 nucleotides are TGTGCCAGCAGCTTTCCAGGGGTTCAGGGAGATGGCCAGTTCTTC. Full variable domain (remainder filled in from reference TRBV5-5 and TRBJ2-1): DAGVTQSPTHLIKTRGQQVTLRCSPISGHKSVSWYQQVLGQGPQFIFQYYEKEERGRGNFPDRFSARQFPNYSSELNVNALLLGDSALYLCASSFPGVQGDGQFFGPGTRLTVL.

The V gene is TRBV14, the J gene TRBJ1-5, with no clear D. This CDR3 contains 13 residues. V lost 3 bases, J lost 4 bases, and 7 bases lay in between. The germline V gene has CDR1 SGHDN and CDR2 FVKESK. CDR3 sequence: CASSHHSNQPQHF. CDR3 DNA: TGTGCCAGCAGCCATCACAGTAATCAGCCCCAGCATTTT.

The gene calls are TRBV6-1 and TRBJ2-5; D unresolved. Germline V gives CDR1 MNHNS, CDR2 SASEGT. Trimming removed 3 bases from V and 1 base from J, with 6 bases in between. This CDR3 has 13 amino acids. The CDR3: CASSEDGQETQYF. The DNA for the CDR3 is TGTGCCAGCAGTGAGGATGGCCAAGAGACCCAGTACTTC.